The 24 T cell receptor beta chains given below trace back to one sample, sequenced in a study of beta chain bispecific antibodies for T cell cancers. Study-wide findings and caveats: Normal T cells contributed less of the targeted TRBV signal than the leukemia cells did. Anti-TRBV12 exposure, compared with anti-CD19, reduced the TRBV12-3 proportion of TRBV signal by around 99%.

Their target antigens are unknown. Each CDR3 protein gets one entry after TCRdb re-called the 5' RACE reads with MiXCR. The sample contains 20,000 to 25,000 distinct CDR3 sequences, just over 2% of which appear only once. Either OKT3 anti-CD3 antibody or CD3/CD28 beads expanded T cells from blood mononuclear cells over roughly 3 days. The sequences come from healthy donor T cells cultured with leukemia cells, collected from a culture containing a bispecific antibody targeting TCR Vbeta12. These receptors originate from a human donor in good health. Some clones in this sample may be carry-over from other donors' samples.

This clonotype was observed at least ten times. The V call is TRBV6-5, the J call TRBJ2-7; D is unclear. Trimming shortened V by 9 bases and J by 0 bases, and 21 bases separated the two germline ends. Germline V gene lookup returns CDR1 MNHEY and CDR2 SVGAGI. The CDR3 contains 16 residues. CDR3 sequence: CARERFEAPNSYEQYF. CDR3 DNA sequence: TGTGCCAGAGAAAGGTTCGAGGCTCCAAACTCCTACGAGCAGTACTTC.

This clonotype was counted at least ten times. The chain is built from TRBV19 and TRBJ2-7, with no clear D. In germline, CDR1 is LNHDA, CDR2 SQIVND (reference sequence). With 3 bases removed from V and 5 bases from J, the gap between germline ends came to 11 bases. The CDR3 totals 13 residues. CDR3 residues: CASSIRVSDEQYF. Written as DNA, the CDR3 is TGTGCCAGTAGTATCCGGGTGAGCGACGAGCAGTACTTC.

This clonotype appeared many times. The chain couples TRBV4-2 to TRBJ2-7; D unclear. Germline V lookup: CDR1 LGHNA, CDR2 YNFKEQ. The CDR3 spans 15 residues. V lost 0 bases and J lost 5, with 14 bases in between. CDR3 amino acids: CASSQDLGPLDEQYF. The CDR3 bases are TGTGCCAGCAGCCAAGATCTAGGCCCTTTGGACGAGCAGTACTTC.

This clonotype showed up many times. The chain links TRBV5-1 to TRBJ2-1, with 11 bases aligning to TRBD2. Trimming took 4 bases from V and 3 from J; bases not matched to a gene: 15. This CDR3 comprises 19 residues. The V gene's germline CDR1 is SGHRS and CDR2 YFSETQ. This chain's CDR3 is CASSALPELLAGGYNEQFF. The CDR3 nucleotides read TGCGCCAGCAGCGCCCTCCCCGAGCTTCTAGCGGGGGGCTACAATGAGCAGTTCTTC.

This clonotype is medium-sized within its sample. The chain couples TRBV5-1 to TRBJ2-2; the match to TRBD1 covers 11 bases. Germline assignment: CDR1 SGHRS and CDR2 YFSETQ. This CDR3 has 14 residues. V lost 7 bases to trimming and J lost 6 bases; unmatched junction nucleotides: 5. CDR3 nucleotides: TGCGCCAGCTCAGGGACAGGGGGATCCGGGGAGCTGTTTTTT. Amino acids: CASSGTGGSGELFF.

Comment on this clonotype: It is unclear where the CDR3 begins or ends on the DNA, so no DNA is shown, and the CDR3 is as TCRdb lists it. The chain recombines TRBV7-5 with TRBJ1-5; TRBD1, as called in the table, went unchecked against the DNA. TRBV7-5 is tagged as a pseudogene. The CDR3 adds up to 20 amino acids, both ends counted. The CDR3 protein is CISVSEALRQGARSNQPQHF.

This clonotype was counted ten times or more. The rearrangement links TRBV7-6 to TRBJ2-7; no definite D call. Germline V gene data show CDR1 as SGHVS and CDR2 as FNYEAQ. The CDR3 extends over 13 amino acids. The V and J ends lost 3 bases and 1 base respectively, with 7 bases between them. CDR3 protein: CASSFGRSYEQYF. Here the CDR3 DNA reads TGTGCCAGCAGCTTCGGCCGTTCCTACGAGCAGTACTTC.

This clonotype was recorded many times. The rearrangement uses TRBV6-5 and TRBJ1-6; D possibly corresponds to TRBD1 (5 bases). V gave up 4 bases and J gave up 7 bases, with 17 bases separating them. The CDR3 length is 16 residues. The germline V gene encodes CDR1 MNHEY and CDR2 SVGAGI. Here the CDR3 reads CASSFSRGADNSPLHF. The CDR3 nucleotides are TGTGCCAGCAGTTTTTCCCGCGGGGCGGACAATTCACCCCTCCACTTT.

This clonotype was picked up many times. The V call is TRBV27, the J call TRBJ2-1; the match to TRBD2 covers 12 bases. The CDR3 is 18 residues long. Trimming cost V 8 bases and J 2 bases; bases outside gene matches: 13. Germline-derived CDR1 and CDR2 are MNHEY and SMNVEV (reference sequence). The CDR3 DNA reads TGTGCCAGCCGCGCCCGGCTAGCGGGGGGGCCTGCCTACAATGAGCAGTTCTTC. As protein: CASRARLAGGPAYNEQFF.

This clonotype appeared many times. This rearrangement joins TRBV7-3 to TRBJ2-7; TRBD1 matches 12 bases. J lost 0 bases, V lost 6 bases, and 15 bases had no gene match. The CDR3 is 19 amino acids. CDR1 and CDR2 (germline): SGHTA, FQGTGA. The CDR3 DNA follows: TGTGCCAGCAGTCTCCCCCGGGACAGGGGGCCTACGAGCTCCTACGAGCAGTACTTC. Translating gives CASSLPRDRGPTSSYEQYF. Complete variable domain (other parts from reference TRBV7-3 and TRBJ2-7): GAGVSQTPSNKVTEKGKYVELRCDPISGHTALYWYRQSLGQGPEFLIYFQGTGAADDSGLPNDRFFAVRPEGSVSTLKIQRTERGDSAVYLCASSLPRDRGPTSSYEQYFGPGTRLTVT.

This clonotype was seen at least ten times. The rearrangement uses TRBV4-2 and TRBJ2-1; D assignment may be TRBD1 or TRBD2 (7 bases each). Trimming left V 2 bases short and J 16 bases short, with 24 bases between. Germline assignment: CDR1 LGHNA and CDR2 YNFKEQ. This CDR3 spans 15 amino acids. CDR3 residues: CASSQHANSGGGQFF. The CDR3 nucleotides read TGTGCCAGCAGCCAACACGCGAATTCAGGGGGGGGCCAATTCTTC.

This clonotype was recorded many times. The V gene is TRBV4-1, the J gene TRBJ2-6, with no clear D. Germline assignment: CDR1 MGHRA and CDR2 YSYEKL. There are 17 residues in the CDR3. V was pared by 0 bases and J by 0 bases, with 9 bases between. The DNA of the CDR3 is TGCGCCAGCAGCCAAGAAGGTCTACACTCTGGGGCCAACGTCCTGACTTTC. This encodes CASSQEGLHSGANVLTF.

This clonotype was recorded at least ten times. This chain connects TRBV7-3 to TRBJ1-3, with D possibly TRBD1 on 6 matching bases. CDR3 size: 15 residues. The germline gives CDR1 SGHTA, CDR2 FQGTGA. V lost 3 bases to trimming and J lost 2 bases, with 11 bases between them. The CDR3 bases are TGTGCCAGCAGCTTGTACCAGGGGCCTGGAAACACCATATATTTT. Translating it yields CASSLYQGPGNTIYF.

This clonotype occurred many times. The V call is TRBV20-1, the J call TRBJ1-1; D gene ambiguous. CDR1 DFQATT and CDR2 SNEGSKA come from the germline V gene (reference sequence). The CDR3 loop spans 11 amino acids. V lost 1 base, J lost 8 bases, and 8 bases lay in between. Here the CDR3 DNA reads TGCAGTGCTAGAGGACAAAAAGAAGCTTTCTTT. This gives the protein CSARGQKEAFF.

This clonotype was counted ten times or more. The gene calls are TRBV7-3 and TRBJ2-7; D is unresolved. In germline, CDR1 is SGHTA, CDR2 FQGTGA. The CDR3 is 13 residues long. The germline V and J ends were trimmed by 2 bases and 1 base, with 6 bases remaining between them. The CDR3 spells CASSLGVSYEQYF. The CDR3 coding sequence is TGTGCCAGCAGCTTAGGGGTTTCCTACGAGCAGTACTTC.

This clonotype has at least ten counts. This rearrangement joins TRBV28 to TRBJ2-4, with D possibly matching TRBD2 (6 bases). This CDR3 region has 16 residues. The V and J ends lost 3 bases and 0 bases respectively, with 12 bases between them. Germline CDR1 and CDR2: MDHEN and SYDVKM. The CDR3 bases are TGTGCCAGCAGTTTTACTAGCCCAAGAGCCAAAAACATTCAGTACTTC. Its protein product is CASSFTSPRAKNIQYF. Based on the CDR3 plus reference TRBV28 and TRBJ2-4, the full variable domain is DVKVTQSSRYLVKRTGEKVFLECVQDMDHENMFWYRQDPGLGLRLIYFSYDVKMKEKGDIPEGYSVSREKKERFSLILESASTNQTSMYLCASSFTSPRAKNIQYFGAGTRLSVL.

This clonotype was counted ten times or more. V and J are TRBV6-6 and TRBJ1-1; 8 bases line up with TRBD1. This CDR3 spans 16 amino acids. Germline V lookup: CDR1 MNHNY, CDR2 SVGAGI (reference sequence). With V trimmed by 2 bases and J by 3 bases, 8 bases remained unmatched. CDR3 residues: CASSYTRTGLDTEAFF. Here the CDR3 DNA reads TGTGCCAGCAGTTACACTAGGACAGGGTTAGACACTGAAGCTTTCTTT.

This clonotype was observed many times. The rearrangement joins TRBV2 to TRBJ2-1, with D perhaps matching TRBD2 (7 bases). The germline gives CDR1 SNHLY, CDR2 FYNNEI. The CDR3 covers 16 residues. The ends were cut back, 2 bases at V and 12 bases at J, with 23 bases in the middle. DNA for the CDR3: TGTGCCAGCAGTGAAAAGCAAGGGGGGGCTCGCTTTCTGCAGTTCTTC. Its protein product is CASSEKQGGARFLQFF.

There are many counts of this clonotype. The rearrangement links TRBV7-9 to TRBJ2-1; D ambiguous. There are 15 residues in the CDR3. V gave up 0 bases and J gave up 5 bases, with 11 bases separating them. Germline lookup yields CDR1 SEHNR and CDR2 FQNEAQ (reference sequence). In DNA form, the CDR3 reads TGTGCCAGCAGCTTAGCTATAACCAACCACAATGAGCAGTTCTTC. Its protein product is CASSLAITNHNEQFF.

This clonotype was found many times. This sequence joins TRBV9 and TRBJ2-1, with a possible D match to TRBD1 (6 bases). V was clipped by 0 bases and J by 6 bases, with 10 bases between them. Per germline, CDR1 SGDLS and CDR2 YYNGEE. This CDR3 is 14 amino acids long. The CDR3 DNA sequence: TGTGCCAGCAGCGTAGGGTTAGGGGGCAATGAGCAGTTCTTC. As protein: CASSVGLGGNEQFF.

This clonotype was seen ten or more times. V is TRBV27 and J is TRBJ1-1; D not resolved. Looked up from germline, CDR1 is MNHEY and CDR2 is SMNVEV (reference sequence). This CDR3 comprises 14 residues. V shed 5 bases and J shed 4 bases, with 14 bases lying between them. The CDR3 DNA sequence: TGTGCCAGCAGTCCGGGAGCTGCCCCCACTGAAGCTTTCTTT. Its protein is CASSPGAAPTEAFF.

This clonotype came up many times. The genes are TRBV20-1 and TRBJ2-7; 9 bases match TRBD1. V shed 3 bases, J shed 6 bases, and the junction held 9 bases outside the gene matches. The CDR3 runs 14 residues. From germline, CDR1 is DFQATT and CDR2 SNEGSKA (reference sequence). The CDR3 spells CSARISTGGGEQYF. The CDR3 bases are TGCAGTGCTAGGATTTCGACAGGGGGTGGCGAGCAGTACTTC.

Many counts were recorded for this clonotype. V and J are TRBV9 and TRBJ2-3, with no clear D. The germline CDR1 and CDR2 sequences are SGDLS and YYNGEE. The V gene lost 7 bases and the J gene lost 1 base, with 10 bases spanning the gap. CDR3 size: 13 residues. The CDR3 loop is CASSLRGTDTQYF. The CDR3 nucleotides read TGTGCCAGCTCCCTTCGGGGCACAGATACGCAGTATTTT.

This clonotype showed up many times. The rearrangement joins TRBV5-5 to TRBJ1-2; the D gene is possibly TRBD1 (5 bases). The ends were cut back, 3 bases at V and 4 bases at J, with 16 bases in the middle. The CDR3 is 15 amino acids. Germline lookup yields CDR1 SGHKS and CDR2 YYEKEE (reference sequence). The CDR3 DNA sequence: TGTGCCAGCAGCTCCCACCCATCAGACAGCTATGGCTACACCTTC. It yields the protein CASSSHPSDSYGYTF. Full variable domain (outside the CDR3, taken from reference TRBV5-5 and TRBJ1-2): DAGVTQSPTHLIKTRGQQVTLRCSPISGHKSVSWYQQVLGQGPQFIFQYYEKEERGRGNFPDRFSARQFPNYSSELNVNALLLGDSALYLCASSSHPSDSYGYTFGSGTRLTVV.